The TCR beta chain described here comes from a study of blood T cell repertoires in COVID-19. CDR3 length: 14 residues. From germline, CDR1 is SGHTA and CDR2 FQGNSA. The V gene lost 5 bases and the J gene lost 5 bases, with 15 bases spanning the gap. Profiling relied on immunoSEQ multiplex PCR, and the TCRdb table lists in-frame clones only, not all of them. The data show tens of thousands of clones, approximately 89% seen once. The chain employs TRBV7-2 and TRBJ1-1; the D gene is possibly TRBD1 (6 bases). The sequence came from a woman aged 80 or over with acute or convalescent COVID-19. Material: peripheral blood. The CDR3 DNA is TGTGCCAGCAGCCCCGGTAGGGGGTCGACTGAAGCTTTCTTT. Encoded protein: CASSPGRGSTEAFF.